A single sample is the source of the 8 T cell receptor beta chains below, sequenced in a study of T-cell reconstitution after alpha-beta-depleted transplantation in children. Unique molecular identifiers were incorporated when the TCRbeta library was constructed. TCRdb re-called the PCR reads with MiXCR, one entry per CDR3 protein. The table has about 540,000 distinct CDR3 sequences, around 20% seen once. Sequenced material: PBMCs from the stem cell graft donor, taken from the stem cell graft. Every receptor here comes from a human donor who donated a stem cell graft to a child with acute lymphoblastic leukemia.

The V call is TRBV18, the J call TRBJ2-6; tentative D call: TRBD1 (6 bases). Germline loops: CDR1 KGHSH, CDR2 LQKENI. Trimming pared 5 bases from V and 0 bases from J, leaving 17 bases between. The CDR3 sequence is 18 residues long. DNA of the CDR3: TGTGCCAGCTCATTCAGAACAGGGATCGGCTCTGGGGCCAACGTCCTGACTTTC. Encoded protein: CASSFRTGIGSGANVLTF. Using reference TRBV18 and TRBJ2-6 for the parts outside the CDR3, the full variable domain is NAGVMQNPRHLVRRRGQEARLRCSPMKGHSHVYWYRQLPEEGLKFMVYLQKENIIDESGMPKERFSAEFPKEGPSILRIQQVVRGDSAAYFCASSFRTGIGSGANVLTFGAGSRLTVL.

This clonotype was counted only a few times. The rearrangement joins TRBV5-1 to TRBJ2-1, with no clear D. The ends were cut back, 5 bases at V and 3 bases at J, with 18 bases in the middle. This CDR3 spans 16 amino acids. The germline CDR1 and CDR2 sequences are SGHRS and YFSETQ. CDR3 nucleotides: TGCGCCAGCAGATGGCCCTACACAGAAAACTACAATGAGCAGTTCTTC. Protein: CASRWPYTENYNEQFF. Together with reference TRBV5-1 and TRBJ2-1, the CDR3 gives the full variable domain: KAGVTQTPRYLIKTRGQQVTLSCSPISGHRSVSWYQQTPGQGLQFLFEYFSETQRNKGNFPGRFSGRQFSNSRSEMNVSTLELGDSALYLCASRWPYTENYNEQFFGPGTRLTVL.

For the CDR3, the DNA is TGTGCCAGCAGGTTACGGGGAACTTTAGCGGGAGGCCTCTTGAGGGAGCAGTACTTC. Encoded protein: CASRLRGTLAGGLLREQYF. This chain connects TRBV12-3 or TRBV12-4 to TRBJ2-7, with 10 bases identical to TRBD2. The CDR3 has 19 amino acids. V gave up 6 bases and J gave up 7 bases; unmatched junction bases: 24.

The CDR3, as DNA: TGCGCCAGCAGCCAAGATAGTGGCAGGGGGTCTCTCGGGGAGCTGTTTTTT. Translation gives CASSQDSGRGSLGELFF. The J gene is TRBJ2-2, the V gene TRBV4-1; 7 bases align to TRBD1. Germline V gene sequence: CDR1 MGHRA, CDR2 YSYEKL. Losses at the gene ends were 0 bases for V and 7 bases for J; bases not matched to a gene: 11. The CDR3 length is 17 residues.

This clonotype was observed a handful of times. This chain uses TRBV12-3 or TRBV12-4 with TRBJ1-1; D gene uncertain. The CDR3 contains 11 residues. The V gene lost 6 bases and the J gene lost 4 bases, with 6 bases spanning the gap. The CDR3 nucleotides read TGTGCCAGCAGCCCGGCCACTGAAGCTTTCTTT. Translating gives CASSPATEAFF.

The chain has TRBV20-1 and TRBJ2-7; D unclear. Trimming took off 6 bases at V and 0 bases at J, with 12 bases between the two ends. The CDR3 contains 13 residues. Germline CDR1 DFQATT, CDR2 SNEGSKA (reference sequence). The CDR3 DNA sequence: TGCAGTGCCAGGAACAGTCCCTCCTACGAGCAGTACTTC. This codes for CSARNSPSYEQYF.

This clonotype was observed a handful of times. The chain carries TRBV11-1 and TRBJ2-1, with 8 bases matching TRBD1. V dropped 5 bases and J dropped 8; count of bases not matched to a gene: 11. The CDR3 runs to 15 residues. The germline CDR1 and CDR2 sequences are SGHAT and FQDESV (reference sequence). The CDR3 bases are TGTGCCAGCAGCCACCCGCTCAGGGGGCGCTATGAGCAGTTCTTC. Protein sequence: CASSHPLRGRYEQFF. Drawing the rest from reference TRBV11-1 and TRBJ2-1, the complete variable domain is EAEVAQSPRYKITEKSQAVAFWCDPISGHATLYWYRQILGQGPELLVQFQDESVVDDSQLPKDRFSAERLKGVDSTLKIQPAELGDSAMYLCASSHPLRGRYEQFFGPGTRLTVL.

This sequence joins TRBV20-1 and TRBJ2-7; D is possibly TRBD2 (6 bases). The CDR3 spans 14 residues. The V gene's germline CDR1 is DFQATT and CDR2 SNEGSKA (reference sequence). V was pared by 0 bases and J by 2 bases, with 11 bases between. This chain's CDR3 is CSARDLRETYEQYF. The CDR3 DNA sequence: TGCAGTGCTAGAGATTTGCGGGAAACCTACGAGCAGTACTTC.